The subject of this entry is one T cell receptor beta chain. The antigen is not known. Germline CDR1 SNHLY, CDR2 FYNNEI. The CDR3 covers 14 residues. V lost 8 bases and J lost 4, with 14 bases in between. This specimen belongs to a study of T cell responses to AZD1222 COVID-19 vaccine. Findings and caveats of the study: The repertoires were collected only after the peak T cell response. The CD4 TCRs associated with vaccination extended across spike and predominated at 160-218 and 743-854. In a largely white British group with more females than males, clonal diversity was possibly underestimated. Reportedly, close to half of spike-specific TCRs are directed against unmutated variant regions.

Assay: immunoSEQ multiplex PCR; the TCRdb copy retains only in-frame clones and omits some. The table records 120,000 or so clones, about 92% of them present only once. This sequence was found in an adult in good health. The sequenced sample was peripheral blood, obtained on day 0 of MenACWY control vaccination. The chain employs TRBV2 and TRBJ1-4, with TRBD1 as a possible D gene (5 bases). The CDR3 reads CASDWDGLNEKLFF. CDR3 nucleotides: TGTGCCAGCGACTGGGACGGCCTTAATGAAAAACTGTTTTTT. The entire variable domain, with the rest obtained from reference TRBV2 and TRBJ1-4, is as follows: EPEVTQTPSHQVTQMGQEVILRCVPISNHLYFYWYRQILGQKVEFLVSFYNNEISEKSEIFDDQFSVERPDGSNFTLKIRSTKLEDSAMYFCASDWDGLNEKLFFGSGTQLSVL.